Sequencing of this T cell receptor beta chain was carried out in a study of blood T cell repertoires in COVID-19. Study-level information: Samples of COVID-19 (acute and convalescent) were obtained from the United States, Italy and Spain. The analysed material was cDNA or gDNA that came from T cells, B-cell-depleted T cells, or PBMCs.

Germline CDR1 ENHRY, CDR2 SYGVKD. CDR3 length: 13 amino acids. Losses at the gene ends were 9 bases for V and 3 bases for J; bases not matched to a gene: 7. In the original analysis: By means of reference gene primer amplification, nucleated cell counts were estimated. Sequenced by immunoSEQ multiplex PCR; TCRdb stores in-frame clones only, minus some. V and J calls and clone size follow that table, whereas D and trimming were derived from the DNA. This table has roughly 230,000 clones, 88% appearing once. This TCR came from a human donor in a cohort sampled during active COVID-19. The rearrangement uses TRBV10-3 and TRBJ2-7, with 8 nucleotides matching TRBD1. The sequenced sample consisted of peripheral blood. CDR3 residues: CAIGQGRDYEQYF. CDR3 nucleotides: TGTGCCATTGGACAGGGCAGAGACTACGAGCAGTACTTC.